Below, 24 T cell receptor beta chains from the same sample are listed, as sequenced in a study of cytomegalovirus exposure and HLA in healthy donors. The PCR employed 60 Vbeta primers together with 13 Jbeta primers. Assay: immunoSEQ multiplex PCR; the TCRdb copy retains only in-frame clones and omits some. This sample has approximately 170,000 clones, with 85% found just once. Sequences were obtained from PBMCs. The source of these receptors is a boy younger than 10 in good health and CMV-seronegative.

J is TRBJ2-5 and V is TRBV28, with TRBD2 identical over 9 bases. The V segment lost 5 bases and the J segment 2 bases; nucleotides outside the gene matches: 9. Germline V gives CDR1 MDHEN, CDR2 SYDVKM. This CDR3 is 16 amino acids long. CDR3 region: CASSPSSLAGQETQYF. The CDR3 DNA follows: TGTGCCAGCAGTCCCAGTTCCCTAGCGGGACAAGAGACCCAGTACTTC.

The J gene is TRBJ1-1, the V gene TRBV9; 9 nucleotides align to TRBD1. Germline trimming cut 4 bases from V and 1 base from J; bases unmatched to any gene: 5. This CDR3 has 15 amino acids. Germline CDR1 SGDLS, CDR2 YYNGEE. In DNA, the CDR3 is TGTGCCAGCAGCACAGGACAGGGGAAGAACACTGAAGCTTTCTTT. Amino acid sequence: CASSTGQGKNTEAFF.

This sequence joins TRBV2 and TRBJ1-2; the D gene is possibly TRBD1 (6 bases). The CDR3 consists of 12 residues. The germline V and J ends were trimmed by 3 bases and 8 bases, with 10 bases remaining between them. The V gene's germline CDR1 is SNHLY and CDR2 FYNNEI. CDR3 in amino acids: CASSEWGRGYTF. CDR3 in DNA: TGTGCCAGCAGTGAGTGGGGGCGCGGCTACACCTTC.

This chain connects TRBV2 to TRBJ1-5; a weak D match, TRBD1 (6 bases). The germline gives CDR1 SNHLY, CDR2 FYNNEI. This CDR3 is built from 16 residues. V was trimmed by 7 bases and J by 6 bases, leaving 22 bases between them. The CDR3 sequence is CASNRASGTQGQPQHF. CDR3 DNA: TGTGCCAGCAACCGAGCATCCGGGACACAGGGTCAGCCCCAGCATTTT.

V usage is TRBV4-1 and J usage is TRBJ2-1; 15 bases map to TRBD2. CDR1 is MGHRA and CDR2 is YSYEKL in the germline V gene. This CDR3 has 18 amino acids. V was clipped by 4 bases and J by 1 base; unmatched bases: 5. CDR3 residues: CASSLGLAGGVSYNEQFF. The CDR3 coding sequence is TGCGCCAGCAGCCTCGGACTAGCGGGAGGGGTTTCCTACAATGAGCAGTTCTTC.

Of note for this clone: A junction boundary mismatches the germline segment, possibly from a read error. The rearrangement uses TRBV7-7 and TRBJ2-3, with a weak D call TRBD1 (5 bases). The CDR3 spans 14 residues. Per germline, CDR1 SSHAT and CDR2 FNYEAQ (reference sequence). The CDR3 region is CASSQKGRTDTQYF. The CDR3 nucleotides are TGTGCTAGCAGCCAGAAGGGGCGCACAGATACGCAGTATTTT. The full variable domain, its missing parts supplied by reference TRBV7-7 and TRBJ2-3, is GAGVSQSPRYKVTKRGQDVTLRCDPISSHATLYWYQQALGQGPEFLTYFNYEAQPDKSGLPSDRFSAERPEGSISTLTIQRTEQRDSAMYRCASSQKGRTDTQYFGPGTRLTVL.

About this clone itself: A read error may produce the germline difference seen at one junction end. V is TRBV4-1 and J is TRBJ1-5, with D possibly matching TRBD1 (6 bases). Germline CDR1 and CDR2: MGHRA and YSYEKL. CDR3 length: 14 residues. This CDR3 reads CASSQGGGGQPQHF. The CDR3 DNA follows: TGCGCCAGCAGTCAAGGAGGGGGTGGTCAGCCCCAGCATTTT.

This chain connects TRBV5-8 to TRBJ2-1, with 7 nucleotides matching TRBD2. V trimming: 0 bases; J trimming: 2 bases; junction bases outside the gene matches: 5. Germline CDR1 SGHTS, CDR2 YDEGEE. The CDR3 covers 16 residues. CDR3 sequence (DNA): TGTGCCAGCAGCTTGGCCGGGGGGAGGACCTACAATGAGCAGTTCTTC. Translation: CASSLAGGRTYNEQFF.

The chain couples TRBV11-2 to TRBJ2-3, with a possible D match to TRBD2 (5 bases). The V and J ends lost 1 base and 4 bases respectively, with 15 bases between them. This CDR3 is built from 16 residues. Per germline, CDR1 SGHAT and CDR2 FQNNGV. CDR3 DNA: TGTGCCAGCAGCTTAGGGGCTAGCCGTCCGGCAGATACGCAGTATTTT. Amino acid sequence: CASSLGASRPADTQYF.

This chain joins TRBV11-2 and TRBJ1-3; TRBD1 matches at 7 bases. Germline V gene lookup returns CDR1 SGHAT and CDR2 FQNNGV. The ends lost 2 bases at V and 6 bases at J; junction bases unmatched: 7. This CDR3 has 15 amino acids. The CDR3 sequence is CASSLTTTGSNTIYF. The CDR3 DNA follows: TGTGCCAGCAGCTTAACAACGACAGGGTCAAACACCATATATTTT.

The rearrangement links TRBV6-1 to TRBJ2-7, with TRBD2 as a possible D gene (6 bases). This CDR3 spans 13 amino acids. Germline assignment: CDR1 MNHNS and CDR2 SASEGT. The germline V and J ends were trimmed by 6 bases and 3 bases, with 12 bases remaining between them. This CDR3 is CASRDRGGYEQYF. CDR3 DNA sequence: TGTGCCAGCAGGGACCGGGGAGGCTACGAGCAGTACTTC.

The V call is TRBV10-3, the J call TRBJ1-1; tentative D call: TRBD1 (6 bases). Germline assignment: CDR1 ENHRY and CDR2 SYGVKD. V lost 8 bases to trimming and J lost 6 bases, with 19 bases between them. CDR3 length: 14 residues. CDR3 nucleotides: TGTGCCATCCGGAATCCGGGTGGGGGCCCTGAAGCTTTCTTT. It codes for CAIRNPGGGPEAFF.

J is TRBJ2-2 and V is TRBV12-5; 9 bases fit TRBD1. Germline CDR1 and CDR2: LGHNT and FRNRAP. The CDR3 is 19 residues long. With 6 bases clipped from V and 0 bases from J, the junction kept 14 bases outside the gene matches. For the CDR3, the DNA is TGTGCTAGTGGGGTGGTTAGGACAGGGGATCCCTCGAACACCGGGGAGCTGTTTTTT. Translation: CASGVVRTGDPSNTGELFF.

The V call is TRBV30, the J call TRBJ2-7, with 9 bases matching TRBD1. Germline V gives CDR1 GTSNPN, CDR2 SVGIG (reference sequence). The length of the CDR3 is 14 residues. Unmatched junction bases numbered 4, after V lost 3 bases and J lost 1 base. For the CDR3, the DNA is TGTGCCTGGAGCCTGACAGGGGGTTCCTACGAGCAGTACTTC. Encoded protein: CAWSLTGGSYEQYF.

This clone has just one count. The rearrangement uses TRBV15 and TRBJ2-1; 9 bases are shared with TRBD1. The CDR3 extends over 13 amino acids. With V trimmed by 4 bases and J by 8 bases, 3 bases remained unmatched. Germline values: CDR1 LNHNV, CDR2 YYDKDF (reference sequence). DNA of the CDR3: TGTGCCACCAGCACCCGGACAGGGGATGAGCAGTTCTTC. Amino acid sequence: CATSTRTGDEQFF.

This clone was recorded only once. This sequence joins TRBV2 and TRBJ2-4, with D uncertain. V was clipped by 7 bases and J by 4 bases, with 14 bases between them. The CDR3 is 14 amino acids. Germline CDR1 reads SNHLY; CDR2 reads FYNNEI. The CDR3 loop reads CASNNPGGKNIQYF. Here the CDR3 DNA reads TGTGCCAGCAACAATCCCGGCGGTAAAAACATTCAGTACTTC. The whole variable domain, remainder taken from reference TRBV2 and TRBJ2-4, is EPEVTQTPSHQVTQMGQEVILRCVPISNHLYFYWYRQILGQKVEFLVSFYNNEISEKSEIFDDQFSVERPDGSNFTLKIRSTKLEDSAMYFCASNNPGGKNIQYFGAGTRLSVL.

This chain uses TRBV15 with TRBJ1-4, with D unclear. The CDR3 sequence is 14 residues long. The germline CDR1 and CDR2 sequences are LNHNV and YYDKDF (reference sequence). V was pared by 4 bases and J by 4 bases, with 10 bases between. The CDR3 nucleotides read TGTGCCACCAGCACCGGGTCCTTTAATGAAAAACTGTTTTTT. Translating gives CATSTGSFNEKLFF. Using reference TRBV15 and TRBJ1-4 for the parts outside the CDR3, the full variable domain is DAMVIQNPRYQVTQFGKPVTLSCSQTLNHNVMYWYQQKSSQAPKLLFHYYDKDFNNEADTPDNFQSRRPNTSFCFLDIRSPGLGDTAMYLCATSTGSFNEKLFFGSGTQLSVL.

The rearrangement joins TRBV11-3 to TRBJ1-1; tentative D call: TRBD1 (5 bases). The ends were cut back, 2 bases at V and 3 bases at J, with 10 bases in the middle. CDR1 is SGHNT, CDR2 YENEEA, per germline. The CDR3 runs to 14 residues. The CDR3 sequence is CASSLQGMYTEAFF. CDR3 in DNA: TGTGCCAGCAGCTTACAGGGTATGTACACTGAAGCTTTCTTT. The full variable domain, in which reference TRBV11-3 and TRBJ1-1 provide the parts outside the CDR3, is EAGVVQSPRYKIIEKKQPVAFWCNPISGHNTLYWYLQNLGQGPELLIRYENEEAVDDSQLPKDRFSAERLKGVDSTLKIQPAELGDSAVYLCASSLQGMYTEAFFGQGTRLTVV.

The chain uses TRBV4-1 and TRBJ2-5; no definite D call. Trimming pared 0 bases from V and 3 bases from J, leaving 5 bases between. Per germline, CDR1 MGHRA and CDR2 YSYEKL. This CDR3 is built from 13 residues. CDR3 loop: CASSQDTEETQYF. CDR3 nucleotides: TGCGCCAGCAGCCAAGACACGGAAGAGACCCAGTACTTC.

The chain uses TRBV13 and TRBJ2-1, with 10 bases lining up with TRBD1. Germline loops: CDR1 PRHDT, CDR2 FYEKMQ (reference sequence). J gave up 2 bases and V 4 bases, and 5 bases lay outside the gene matches. The CDR3 loop spans 16 amino acids. CDR3 nucleotide sequence: TGTGCCAGCAGCTCGGGACAGGGGAGGACCTACAATGAGCAGTTCTTC. This codes for CASSSGQGRTYNEQFF.

To note about this clone: One end of the junction fails to match germline, which may point to a read error. The chain couples TRBV11-2 to TRBJ1-3, with D unclear. CDR1 is SGHAT and CDR2 is FQNNGV in the germline V gene. CDR3 length equals 14 residues. CDR3 region: CASSLESSGNTIYF. CDR3 DNA sequence: TGTGCCAGCAGCCTAGAGAGCTCTGGAAACACCATATATTTT.

The chain uses TRBV6-1 and TRBJ2-7; D may be TRBD2 (5 bases). Per germline, CDR1 MNHNS and CDR2 SASEGT. The CDR3 contains 14 residues. The V gene lost 1 base and the J gene lost 4 bases, with 11 bases spanning the gap. DNA of the CDR3: TGTGCCAGCAGTGAAGGGGCAGGAGGTTACGAGCAGTACGTC. Its translation: CASSEGAGGYEQYV.

The chain is built from TRBV27 and TRBJ2-1; a weak D match, TRBD1 (6 bases). This CDR3 comprises 13 residues. V was trimmed by 6 bases and J by 3 bases, leaving 9 bases between them. The germline V gene has CDR1 MNHEY and CDR2 SMNVEV (reference sequence). CDR3 loop: CASSLDSYNEQFF. The CDR3 nucleotides read TGTGCCAGCAGCTTGGACAGCTACAATGAGCAGTTCTTC.

CDR3 DNA: TGCGCCAGCAGCTTGGCAATAGCACCCTCCTACAATGAGCAGTTCTTC. This encodes CASSLAIAPSYNEQFF. This chain links TRBV5-1 with TRBJ2-1; D is undetermined. With 0 bases removed from V and 0 bases from J, the gap between germline ends came to 10 bases. The CDR3 runs to 16 residues. The V gene's germline CDR1 is SGHRS and CDR2 YFSETQ. Supplemented by reference TRBV5-1 and TRBJ2-1, the full variable domain reads KAGVTQTPRYLIKTRGQQVTLSCSPISGHRSVSWYQQTPGQGLQFLFEYFSETQRNKGNFPGRFSGRQFSNSRSEMNVSTLELGDSALYLCASSLAIAPSYNEQFFGPGTRLTVL.